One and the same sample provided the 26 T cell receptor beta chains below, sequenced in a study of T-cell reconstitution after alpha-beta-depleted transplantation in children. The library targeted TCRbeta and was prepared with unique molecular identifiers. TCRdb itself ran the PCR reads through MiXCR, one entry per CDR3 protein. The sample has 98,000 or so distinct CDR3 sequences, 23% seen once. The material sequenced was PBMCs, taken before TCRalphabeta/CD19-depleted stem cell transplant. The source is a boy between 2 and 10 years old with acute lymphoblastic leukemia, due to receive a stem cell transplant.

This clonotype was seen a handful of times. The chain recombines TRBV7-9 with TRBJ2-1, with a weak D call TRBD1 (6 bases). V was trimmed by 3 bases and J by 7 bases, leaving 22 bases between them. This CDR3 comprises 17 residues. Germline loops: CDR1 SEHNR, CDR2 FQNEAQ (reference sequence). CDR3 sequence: CASSLNPRDTTLNEQFF. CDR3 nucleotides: TGTGCCAGCAGCTTGAACCCTCGGGACACCACCTTGAATGAGCAGTTCTTC.

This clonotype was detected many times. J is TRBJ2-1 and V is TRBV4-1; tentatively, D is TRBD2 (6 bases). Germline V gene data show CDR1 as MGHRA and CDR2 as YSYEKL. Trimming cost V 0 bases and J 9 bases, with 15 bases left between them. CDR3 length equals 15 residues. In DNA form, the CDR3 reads TGCGCCAGCAGCCAAGAGGGCGGAGGGGCTCGTGAGCAGTTCTTC. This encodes CASSQEGGGAREQFF.

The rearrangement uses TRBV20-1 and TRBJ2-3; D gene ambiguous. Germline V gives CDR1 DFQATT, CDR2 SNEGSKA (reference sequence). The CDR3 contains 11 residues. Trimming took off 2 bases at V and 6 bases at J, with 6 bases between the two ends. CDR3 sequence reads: CSARSRDTQYF. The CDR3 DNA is TGCAGTGCTAGATCAAGGGATACGCAGTATTTT.

The CDR3 region has the DNA TGCAGTGCTATGGAGGGAGGAGTGTCTGGGGCCAACGTCCTGACTTTC. Translating it yields CSAMEGGVSGANVLTF. This chain links TRBV20-1 with TRBJ2-6, with D possibly being TRBD2 (6 bases). The CDR3 extends over 16 amino acids. V lost 4 bases to trimming and J lost 1 base, with 14 bases between them. Germline CDR1 DFQATT, CDR2 SNEGSKA (reference sequence).

The CDR3 loop is CASSLEGTGVYSPLHF. In nucleotides, the CDR3 is TGTGCCAGCAGCTTAGAAGGGACAGGGGTCTATTCACCCCTCCACTTT. The rearrangement uses TRBV7-8 and TRBJ1-6, with TRBD1 identical over 10 bases. Germline-derived CDR1 and CDR2 are SGHVS and FQNEAQ. The CDR3 length is 16 residues. The junction had 5 bases not matched to a gene; V was cut back by 1 base and J by 8 bases.

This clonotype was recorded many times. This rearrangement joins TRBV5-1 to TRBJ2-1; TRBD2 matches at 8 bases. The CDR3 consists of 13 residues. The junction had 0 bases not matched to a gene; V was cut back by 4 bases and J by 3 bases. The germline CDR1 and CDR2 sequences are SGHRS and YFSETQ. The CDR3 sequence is CASSGTSYNEQFF. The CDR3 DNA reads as TGCGCCAGCAGCGGGACTAGCTACAATGAGCAGTTCTTC.

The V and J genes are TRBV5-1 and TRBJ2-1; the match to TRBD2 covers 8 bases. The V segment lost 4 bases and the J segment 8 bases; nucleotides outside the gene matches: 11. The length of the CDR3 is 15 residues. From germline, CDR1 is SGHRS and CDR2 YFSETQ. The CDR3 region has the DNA TGCGCCAGCAGCCCCAGCGGGAGTCGATACGATGAGCAGTTCTTC. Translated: CASSPSGSRYDEQFF. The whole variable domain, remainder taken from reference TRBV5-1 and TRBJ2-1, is KAGVTQTPRYLIKTRGQQVTLSCSPISGHRSVSWYQQTPGQGLQFLFEYFSETQRNKGNFPGRFSGRQFSNSRSEMNVSTLELGDSALYLCASSPSGSRYDEQFFGPGTRLTVL.

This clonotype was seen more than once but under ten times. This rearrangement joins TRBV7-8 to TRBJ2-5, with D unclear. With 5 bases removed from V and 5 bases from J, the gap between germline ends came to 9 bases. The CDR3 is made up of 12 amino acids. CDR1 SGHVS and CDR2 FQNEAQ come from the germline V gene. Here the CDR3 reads CASSPTLETQYF. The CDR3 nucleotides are TGTGCCAGCAGCCCTACTTTGGAGACCCAGTACTTC. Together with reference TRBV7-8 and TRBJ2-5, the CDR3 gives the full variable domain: GAGVSQSPRYKVAKRGQDVALRCDPISGHVSLFWYQQALGQGPEFLTYFQNEAQLDKSGLPSDRFFAERPEGSVSTLKIQRTQQEDSAVYLCASSPTLETQYFGPGTRLLVL.

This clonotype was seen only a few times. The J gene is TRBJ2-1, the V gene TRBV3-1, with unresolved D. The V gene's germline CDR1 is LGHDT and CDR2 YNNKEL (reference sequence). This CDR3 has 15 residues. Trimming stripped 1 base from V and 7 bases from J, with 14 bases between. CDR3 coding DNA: TGTGCCAGCAGCCAAGTGGAAAATTGGGGAAATGAGCAGTTCTTC. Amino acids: CASSQVENWGNEQFF.

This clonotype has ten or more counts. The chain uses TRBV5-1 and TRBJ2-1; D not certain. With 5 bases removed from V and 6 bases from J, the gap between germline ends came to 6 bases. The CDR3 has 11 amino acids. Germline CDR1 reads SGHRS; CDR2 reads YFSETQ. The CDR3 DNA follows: TGCGCCAGCAGGGTCGCCAATGAGCAGTTCTTC. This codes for CASRVANEQFF.

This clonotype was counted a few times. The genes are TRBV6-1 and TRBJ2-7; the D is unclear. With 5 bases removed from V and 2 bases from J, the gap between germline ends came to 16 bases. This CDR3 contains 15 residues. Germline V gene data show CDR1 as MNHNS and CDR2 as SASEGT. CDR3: CASSPGGRSTYEQYF. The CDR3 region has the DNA TGTGCCAGCAGTCCTGGTGGGCGGAGTACCTACGAGCAGTACTTC.

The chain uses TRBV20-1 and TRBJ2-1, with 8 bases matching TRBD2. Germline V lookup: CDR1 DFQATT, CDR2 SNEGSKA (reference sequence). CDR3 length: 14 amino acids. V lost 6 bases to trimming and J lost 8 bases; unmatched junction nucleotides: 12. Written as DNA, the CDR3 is TGCAGTGCACCAACTAGCGGAGGATCGGATGAGCAGTTCTTC. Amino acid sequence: CSAPTSGGSDEQFF.

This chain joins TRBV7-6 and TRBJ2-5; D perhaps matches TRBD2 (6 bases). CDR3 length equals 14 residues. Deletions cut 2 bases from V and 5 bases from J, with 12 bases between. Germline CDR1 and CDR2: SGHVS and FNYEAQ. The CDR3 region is CASSLNGGAETQYF. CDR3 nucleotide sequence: TGTGCCAGCAGCTTAAACGGAGGGGCGGAGACCCAGTACTTC. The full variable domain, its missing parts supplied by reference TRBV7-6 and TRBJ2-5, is GAGVSQSPRYKVTKRGQDVALRCDPISGHVSLYWYRQALGQGPEFLTYFNYEAQQDKSGLPNDRFSAERPEGSISTLTIQRTEQRDSAMYRCASSLNGGAETQYFGPGTRLLVL.

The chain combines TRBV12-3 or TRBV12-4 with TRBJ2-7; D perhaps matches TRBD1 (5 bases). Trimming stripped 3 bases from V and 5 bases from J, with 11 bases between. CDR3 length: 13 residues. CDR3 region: CASSFDSWNEQYF. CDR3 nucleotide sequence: TGTGCCAGCAGTTTCGACAGTTGGAACGAGCAGTACTTC.

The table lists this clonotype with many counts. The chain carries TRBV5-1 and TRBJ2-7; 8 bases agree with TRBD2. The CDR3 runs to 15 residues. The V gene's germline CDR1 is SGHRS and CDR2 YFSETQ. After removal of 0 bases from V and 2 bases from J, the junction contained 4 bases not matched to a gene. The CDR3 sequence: CASSLGLAGTYEQYF. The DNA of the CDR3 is TGCGCCAGCAGCTTGGGGCTAGCGGGCACCTACGAGCAGTACTTC.

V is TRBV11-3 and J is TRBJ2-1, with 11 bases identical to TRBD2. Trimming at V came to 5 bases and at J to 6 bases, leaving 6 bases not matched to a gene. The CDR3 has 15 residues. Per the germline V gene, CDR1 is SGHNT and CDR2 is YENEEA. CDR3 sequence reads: CASSVAGGPINEQFF. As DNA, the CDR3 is TGTGCCAGCAGCGTAGCGGGAGGGCCGATCAATGAGCAGTTCTTC.

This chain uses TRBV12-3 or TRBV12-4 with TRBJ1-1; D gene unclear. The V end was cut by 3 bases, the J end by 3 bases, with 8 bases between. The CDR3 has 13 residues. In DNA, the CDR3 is TGTGCCAGCAGTTTTGAAGGTGACACTGAAGCTTTCTTT. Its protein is CASSFEGDTEAFF.

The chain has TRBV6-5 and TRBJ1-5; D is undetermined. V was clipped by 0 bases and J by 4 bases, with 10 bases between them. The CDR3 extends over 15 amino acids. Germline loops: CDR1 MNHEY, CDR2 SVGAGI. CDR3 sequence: CASSYSGRGNQPQHF. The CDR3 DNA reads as TGTGCCAGCAGTTACTCAGGGCGTGGGAATCAGCCCCAGCATTTT.

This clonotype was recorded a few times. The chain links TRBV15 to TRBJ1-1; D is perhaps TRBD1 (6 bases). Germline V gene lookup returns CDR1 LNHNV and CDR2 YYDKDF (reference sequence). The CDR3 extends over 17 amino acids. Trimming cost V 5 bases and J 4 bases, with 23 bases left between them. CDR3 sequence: CATSRPQGVEGGTEAFF. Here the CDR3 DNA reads TGTGCCACCAGCCGCCCACAGGGTGTAGAAGGGGGCACTGAAGCTTTCTTT.

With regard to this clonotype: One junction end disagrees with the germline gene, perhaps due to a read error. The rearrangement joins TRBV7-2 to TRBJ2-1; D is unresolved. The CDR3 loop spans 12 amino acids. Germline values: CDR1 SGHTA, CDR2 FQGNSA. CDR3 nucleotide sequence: TGTGCCAGCAGCTTAGCTTTCCGTGAGCAGGTCTTC. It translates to CASSLAFREQVF.

The CDR3 spells CASSRTDPYEQYF. The CDR3 DNA reads TGTGCCAGCAGCCGGACAGACCCCTACGAGCAGTACTTC. This chain uses TRBV12-3 or TRBV12-4 with TRBJ2-7, with a possible D match to TRBD1 (6 bases). Between the trimmed V and J ends, which lost 6 bases and 2 bases, there was a span of 11 bases. The CDR3 is 13 amino acids.

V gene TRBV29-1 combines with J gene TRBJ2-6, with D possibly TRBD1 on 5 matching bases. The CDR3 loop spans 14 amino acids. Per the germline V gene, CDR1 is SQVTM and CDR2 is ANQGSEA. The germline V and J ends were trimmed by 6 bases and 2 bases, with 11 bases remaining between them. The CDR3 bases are TGCAGCGTAGAGACAGTGGCTGGGGCCAACGTCCTGACTTTC. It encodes CSVETVAGANVLTF.

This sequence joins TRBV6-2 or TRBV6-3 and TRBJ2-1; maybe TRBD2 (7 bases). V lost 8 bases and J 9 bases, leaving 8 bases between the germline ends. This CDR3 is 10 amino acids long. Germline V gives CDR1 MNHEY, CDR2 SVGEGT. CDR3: CASGGAEQFF. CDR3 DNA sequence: TGTGCCAGCGGGGGGGCTGAGCAGTTCTTC.

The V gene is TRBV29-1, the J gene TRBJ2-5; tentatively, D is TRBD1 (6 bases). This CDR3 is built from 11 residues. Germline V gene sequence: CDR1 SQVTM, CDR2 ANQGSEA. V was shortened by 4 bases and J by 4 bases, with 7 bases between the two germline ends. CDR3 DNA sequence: TGCAGCGTTGTCAGGGGAGAGACCCAGTACTTC. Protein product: CSVVRGETQYF.

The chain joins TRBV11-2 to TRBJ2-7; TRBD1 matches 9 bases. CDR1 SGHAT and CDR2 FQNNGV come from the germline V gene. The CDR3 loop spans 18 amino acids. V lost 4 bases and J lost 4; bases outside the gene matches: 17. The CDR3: CASSYVGQGTTFFYEQYF. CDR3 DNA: TGTGCCAGCAGCTATGTGGGACAGGGCACCACGTTCTTTTACGAGCAGTACTTC.

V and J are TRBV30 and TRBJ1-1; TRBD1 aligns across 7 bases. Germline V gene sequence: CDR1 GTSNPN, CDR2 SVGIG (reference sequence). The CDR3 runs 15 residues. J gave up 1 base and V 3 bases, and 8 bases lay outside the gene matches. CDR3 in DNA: TGTGCCTGGAGCAAGACAGGGTTTGCGAACACTGAAGCTTTCTTT. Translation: CAWSKTGFANTEAFF.